The clone carrying this T cell receptor beta chain was seen a few times. Its antigen is unidentified. These data belong to a study of human T cells and chemical hapten exposure. Study at large: Scalp application of diphenylcyclopropenone was performed weekly in patients across the entire roughly 25-week study. Study observations and caveats: PT1 expanded TCR numbers rose with patch test score.

Time point here: pre-sensitization, week 0. Indicated treatment: therapeutic diphenylcyclopropenone sensitization with weekly scalp DPC. This CDR3 is 13 amino acids long. CDR1 is DFQATT, CDR2 SNEGSKA, per germline (reference sequence). V trimming: 3 bases; J trimming: 8 bases; junction bases outside the gene matches: 7. TCRdb itself ran the RACE reads through MiXCR, one entry per CDR3 protein. Here the sample spans 80,000 to 95,000 distinct CDR3 sequences, 8% to 10% being singletons. Here the sequenced sample was whole blood, taken in connection with sensitization to the hapten diphenylcyclopropenone (DPC). The rearrangement uses TRBV20-1 and TRBJ1-2; 9 nucleotides match TRBD1. The TCR comes from a woman aged 40 to 55 with alopecia areata. Some clones in this sample may be carry-over from other donors' samples. The CDR3 reads CSARTGGFRGYTF. CDR3 coding DNA: TGCAGTGCTAGGACAGGGGGGTTCCGAGGCTACACCTTC.